This record covers a single T cell receptor beta chain. Its cognate antigen is unknown. This sample is part of a study of CD8 T cells in ankylosing spondylitis. Findings and limits, study-wide: For ankylosing spondylitis blood, a TCR beta motif of eight or nine highly homologous variants appeared characteristic.

TCRdb called the 5' RACE reads again in MiXCR, with one record for every CDR3 protein. The repertoire holds around 890,000 distinct CDR3 sequences, 12% seen once, with less than 0.65% in the top ten. The CDR3 loop spans 13 amino acids. CDR1 and CDR2 (germline): MDHEN, SYDVKM. V lost 8 bases to trimming and J lost 7 bases, with 12 bases between them. Sequencing was done on a sample of blood, either unsorted or a sorted T cell fraction (not recorded which). The TCR was taken from a male donor with ankylosing spondylitis. V is TRBV28 and J is TRBJ1-6; tentative D call: TRBD1 (6 bases). This CDR3 reads CASFRGRNSPLHF. The CDR3 DNA is TGTGCCAGCTTCAGGGGTCGCAATTCACCCCTCCACTTT.